These 22 T cell receptor beta chains share one sample of origin, sequenced in a study of T cell changes during pregnancy in multiple sclerosis. The protocol was immunoSEQ multiplex PCR, while the TCRdb copy is restricted to in-frame clones and leaves out a portion. The sample has tens of thousands of clones, around 85% seen once. The source material was CD8+ T cells from peripheral blood mononuclear cells, sampled before pregnancy. All receptors come from a female donor with multiple sclerosis, enrolled in a pregnancy study.

This clone was counted a single time. This chain joins TRBV4-2 and TRBJ1-4; tentatively, D is TRBD1 (5 bases). This CDR3 is 16 amino acids long. Germline CDR1 and CDR2: LGHNA and YNFKEQ. V gave up 0 bases and J gave up 7 bases, with 15 bases separating them. This CDR3 is CASSQDGQGSSEKLFF. DNA of the CDR3: TGTGCCAGCAGCCAAGATGGGCAGGGTAGTAGTGAAAAACTGTTTTTT.

CDR3 sequence: CASSWGLASSYNEQFF. The CDR3 nucleotides are TGTGCCAGCAGCTGGGGACTAGCTAGCTCCTACAATGAGCAGTTCTTC. The gene calls are TRBV7-2 and TRBJ2-1, with 9 bases lining up with TRBD2. The V segment lost 4 bases and the J segment 0 bases; nucleotides outside the gene matches: 4. Germline V CDR1 and CDR2: SGHTA, FQGNSA. The CDR3 is 16 amino acids. The variable domain in full, completed from reference TRBV7-2 and TRBJ2-1, reads GAGVSQSPSNKVTEKGKDVELRCDPISGHTALYWYRQSLGQGLEFLIYFQGNSAPDKSGLPSDRFSAERTGGSVSTLTIQRTQQEDSAVYLCASSWGLASSYNEQFFGPGTRLTVL.

The chain uses TRBV7-9 and TRBJ1-2; a possible D gene is TRBD1 (6 bases). Per the germline V gene, CDR1 is SEHNR and CDR2 is FQNEAQ (reference sequence). The CDR3 is 12 amino acids. V lost 5 bases and J 4 bases, leaving 8 bases between the germline ends. The CDR3 here is CASSPDSYGYTF. Here the CDR3 DNA reads TGTGCCAGCAGCCCGGACAGCTATGGCTACACCTTC.

The chain uses TRBV4-2 and TRBJ2-7; 8 bases map to TRBD2. The CDR3 has 13 amino acids. Germline V gene data show CDR1 as LGHNA and CDR2 as YNFKEQ. With 8 bases clipped from V and 7 bases from J, the junction kept 10 bases outside the gene matches. For the CDR3, the DNA is TGTGCCAGCTCCCGCGGAGCGGGAGTAGAGCAGTACTTC. Its translation is CASSRGAGVEQYF.

V usage is TRBV7-2 and J usage is TRBJ1-4; possible D gene TRBD1, 5 bases. The CDR3 loop spans 18 amino acids. Per the germline V gene, CDR1 is SGHTA and CDR2 is FQGNSA. V was trimmed by 1 base and J by 0 bases, leaving 15 bases between them. The DNA for the CDR3 is TGTGCCAGCAGCTTAGAGGGGTCGCTTCTAACAACTAATGAAAAACTGTTTTTT. Translated, it gives CASSLEGSLLTTNEKLFF.

This sequence joins TRBV5-4 and TRBJ2-7; tentative D call: TRBD2 (5 bases). Trimming cost V 2 bases and J 3 bases, with 9 bases left between them. CDR3 length: 13 amino acids. Per germline, CDR1 SGHNT and CDR2 YYREEE (reference sequence). The CDR3 spells CASSLAAGYEQYF. The CDR3 bases are TGTGCCAGCAGCTTAGCGGCGGGCTACGAGCAGTACTTC.

This clone has a single count. The V call is TRBV4-1, the J call TRBJ2-1, with D possibly matching TRBD2 (5 bases). The CDR3 is 16 residues long. V gave up 0 bases and J gave up 6 bases, with 15 bases separating them. The V gene's germline CDR1 is MGHRA and CDR2 YSYEKL. Written as DNA, the CDR3 is TGCGCCAGCAGCCAAGATCCCCCCGGCCGGGGCAATGAGCAGTTCTTC. It codes for CASSQDPPGRGNEQFF.

The V and J genes are TRBV2 and TRBJ2-3; the match to TRBD1 covers 10 bases. The germline V gene has CDR1 SNHLY and CDR2 FYNNEI. The length of the CDR3 is 14 residues. V shed 4 bases and J 3 bases; nucleotides not matched to a gene: 1. DNA for the CDR3: TGTGCCAGCAGTGTGGGACAGGGGACAGATACGCAGTATTTT. Its protein product is CASSVGQGTDTQYF.

The chain carries TRBV4-3 and TRBJ2-1, with TRBD2 matching 9 bases. Germline-derived CDR1 and CDR2 are LGHNA and YSLEER. After removal of 0 bases from V and 9 bases from J, the junction contained 9 bases not matched to a gene. CDR3 size: 16 residues. The CDR3 protein is CASSQDSRLAAPEQFF. In DNA form, the CDR3 reads TGCGCCAGCAGCCAAGATTCAAGACTAGCGGCTCCTGAGCAGTTCTTC.

The rearrangement uses TRBV28 and TRBJ2-5; no definite D call. This CDR3 region has 15 residues. V dropped 1 base and J dropped 5 bases, with 14 bases sitting between them. Germline V CDR1 and CDR2: MDHEN, SYDVKM. The CDR3 loop reads CASSLFKDSGETQYF. DNA for the CDR3: TGTGCCAGCAGTTTATTTAAGGATTCCGGGGAGACCCAGTACTTC.

This clone has a single count. This rearrangement joins TRBV18 to TRBJ2-2, with 8 positions matching TRBD2. Germline V gene data show CDR1 as KGHSH and CDR2 as LQKENI. With 2 bases clipped from V and 1 base from J, the junction kept 9 bases outside the gene matches. The CDR3 covers 18 residues. CDR3 sequence (DNA): TGTGCCAGCTCACCATACCCTAAACGGGAGGGGAACACCGGGGAGCTGTTTTTT. As protein: CASSPYPKREGNTGELFF.

The chain couples TRBV7-2 to TRBJ2-3, with D maybe TRBD1 (6 bases). V was clipped by 5 bases and J by 0 bases, with 12 bases between them. CDR1 and CDR2 from the germline V gene are SGHTA and FQGNSA. The CDR3 sequence is 15 residues long. The CDR3 sequence: CASSLWDISTDTQYF. The DNA for the CDR3 is TGTGCCAGCAGCCTATGGGACATCAGCACAGATACGCAGTATTTT.

The chain has TRBV2 and TRBJ1-1; perhaps TRBD1 as D (5 bases). The V end lost 3 bases, the J end lost 1 base, and 15 bases lay between the germline ends. Germline CDR1 SNHLY, CDR2 FYNNEI. The CDR3 runs to 16 residues. The DNA for the CDR3 is TGTGCCAGCAGTGAGTTCCCGGGACTTTCGAACACTGAAGCTTTCTTT. Its translation is CASSEFPGLSNTEAFF.

The chain uses TRBV19 and TRBJ1-2; TRBD1 is a possible D gene (5 bases). Germline CDR1 LNHDA, CDR2 SQIVND (reference sequence). CDR3 length equals 14 residues. With 9 bases removed from V and 7 bases from J, the gap between germline ends came to 21 bases. In nucleotides, the CDR3 is TGTGCCAGCGGACTGACGGGACTACTCGCTGGCTACACCTTC. Its protein product is CASGLTGLLAGYTF.

The V and J genes are TRBV4-2 and TRBJ2-7, with 8 bases aligning to TRBD2. The length of the CDR3 is 13 residues. Germline V gene data show CDR1 as LGHNA and CDR2 as YNFKEQ. With 5 bases clipped from V and 2 bases from J, the junction kept 2 bases outside the gene matches. Here the CDR3 reads CASSEAGAYEQYF. The CDR3 DNA is TGTGCCAGCAGCGAAGCGGGAGCCTACGAGCAGTACTTC.

The CDR3 here is CASSDGQGRDTEAFF. For the CDR3, the DNA is TGTGCCAGCAGCGACGGACAGGGTAGGGACACTGAAGCTTTCTTT. The chain recombines TRBV7-9 with TRBJ1-1; 8 bases line up with TRBD1. V trimming: 5 bases; J trimming: 3 bases; junction bases outside the gene matches: 8. In germline, CDR1 is SEHNR, CDR2 FQNEAQ (reference sequence). The CDR3 runs 15 residues.

The chain carries TRBV30 and TRBJ2-3; TRBD2 matches at 9 bases. CDR1 is GTSNPN, CDR2 SVGIG, per germline (reference sequence). V was clipped by 2 bases and J by 0 bases; unmatched bases: 3. This CDR3 has 15 amino acids. This CDR3 reads CAWSRLADSTDTQYF. CDR3 sequence (DNA): TGTGCCTGGAGTAGACTAGCGGATAGCACAGATACGCAGTATTTT.

The gene calls are TRBV7-2 and TRBJ1-5; TRBD1 might be the D (5 bases). Germline lookup yields CDR1 SGHTA and CDR2 FQGNSA. This CDR3 has 17 residues. The V end was cut by 4 bases, the J end by 1 base, with 17 bases between. CDR3 amino acids: CASSSNVQGVSNQPQHF. CDR3 nucleotide sequence: TGTGCCAGCAGCTCCAACGTGCAGGGTGTGAGCAATCAGCCCCAGCATTTT.

The V and J genes are TRBV7-6 and TRBJ2-7; 9 nucleotides align to TRBD2. The V gene end was trimmed by 4 bases and the J gene end by 0 bases; junction bases not matched to a gene: 4. This CDR3 contains 15 residues. CDR1 and CDR2 from the germline V gene are SGHVS and FNYEAQ. CDR3 DNA sequence: TGTGCCAGCAGCTCGACTAGCGGAAGCTCCTACGAGCAGTACTTC. Translation gives CASSSTSGSSYEQYF.

The chain is built from TRBV6-1 and TRBJ2-7; D is uncertain. This CDR3 has 14 residues. The germline gives CDR1 MNHNS, CDR2 SASEGT. V lost 2 bases to trimming and J lost 3 bases, with 11 bases between them. CDR3: CASSESQANYEQYF. The DNA of the CDR3 is TGTGCCAGCAGTGAAAGTCAGGCCAACTACGAGCAGTACTTC.

The rearrangement joins TRBV4-1 to TRBJ1-5; D is undetermined. The CDR3 has 22 residues. The germline V gene has CDR1 MGHRA and CDR2 YSYEKL. Trimming removed 0 bases at V and 1 base at J, with 28 bases between. As DNA, the CDR3 is TGCGCCAGCAGCCAAGATTTTCTGAGGGTACGGTCAGTGCCGTGGAGCAATCAGCCCCAGCATTTT. Its protein product is CASSQDFLRVRSVPWSNQPQHF.

A few counts support this clone. The V and J genes are TRBV7-6 and TRBJ2-2; 10 bases map to TRBD1. This CDR3 region has 15 residues. Germline trimming cut 1 base from V and 6 bases from J; bases unmatched to any gene: 2. Per germline, CDR1 SGHVS and CDR2 FNYEAQ. CDR3 in DNA: TGTGCCAGCAGCTTAGGACAGGGGGCGGCCGGGGAGCTGTTTTTT. Translating gives CASSLGQGAAGELFF.